This TCR beta chain was captured in a study of T cell responses to AZD1222 COVID-19 vaccine. General study findings and limits: At 160-218 and 743-854, vaccine-associated CD4 TCRs were dominant, and they spanned spike.

Generated by immunoSEQ multiplex PCR, the TCRdb table keeps only in-frame clones and is missing some. The sample includes more than 150,000 clones, about 90% of them seen just once. The CDR3 covers 16 residues. Trimming took 2 bases from V and 0 from J; bases not matched to a gene: 7. Looked up from germline, CDR1 is SGHRS and CDR2 is YFSETQ. A word on this clone: The target antigen is unknown.

The sequenced sample was peripheral blood, obtained on day 0 of AZD1222 vaccination. The receptor was isolated from an adult in good health. This chain links TRBV5-1 with TRBJ1-1, with 7 bases that match TRBD1. The CDR3 DNA reads TGCGCCAGCAGCTTAGCCCAGACAGGGATGAACACTGAAGCTTTCTTT. Amino acid sequence: CASSLAQTGMNTEAFF. Together with reference TRBV5-1 and TRBJ1-1, the CDR3 gives the full variable domain: KAGVTQTPRYLIKTRGQQVTLSCSPISGHRSVSWYQQTPGQGLQFLFEYFSETQRNKGNFPGRFSGRQFSNSRSEMNVSTLELGDSALYLCASSLAQTGMNTEAFFGQGTRLTVV.